The T cell receptor (beta chain) described here comes from a study of blood T cell repertoires in COVID-19 (dated by TCRdb to the early 2020s). The study in broad terms: Samples from collaborators originated in the United States, Italy and Spain and spanned both the acute and convalescent phases of COVID-19. The material from the prospective study consisted of cDNA or gDNA derived from T cells, B-cell-depleted T cells, or PBMCs. Deeply sampled blood TCRbeta repertoires from subjects exposed to, actively infected with, or recovered from COVID-19 were included in the dataset. A freely available public database, intended as a resource for researchers studying the immune response to SARS-CoV-2, is where the repertoires were released. Samples came from the ongoing ImmuneRACE study (first 160 participants) plus 1,254 subjects from 6 global collaborators. The sample metadata nearly always contained a de-identified subject ID, COVID-19 status, age in years and sex. Where available, HLA class I and class II types were obtained from metadata supplied by the sample provider rather than from assay-based typing.

From the cysteine through the phenylalanine, the CDR3 covers 14 amino acids. Only the CDR3 region is kept as DNA, spanning 42 bases read in frame from base 1. CDR1 and CDR2 (LGHNA, YSLEER) derive from the germline V gene. Between the V and J ends, shortened by 0 bases and 2 bases respectively, the junction contains 7 bases. The immunoSEQ Assay, a bias-controlled multiplex PCR, was used to amplify TCRbeta CDR3 regions from genomic DNA. Per the original workflow: Nucleated cell counts per sample were estimated from amplification of reference gene primers within the assay. To quantify the absolute abundance of each unique TCRbeta CDR3 rearrangement, sequence reads were collapsed and filtered. For each sample, productive Simpson clonality was calculated as the square root of Simpson's diversity index across productive rearrangements. Held by TCRdb, this immuneACCESS table contains in-frame sequences only and omits some clones. Under half of the omission traces to an unresolved V gene where checked; the cause of the rest is unknown. D and trimming come from the DNA, and the V and J calls and clone size come from that table. A total of approximately 250,000 clones appear in this sample, approximately 81% of them only once. The ten largest clones represent roughly 4% of the sample.

Broader findings and caveats from the paper: Clinical and demographic metadata were provided uncurated, with the amount varying by source and participant.

Notes on this clone: What this receptor recognizes is not known. No much larger clonotype is one base removed from it; base qualities were not supplied.

Collaborating institutions collected whole blood in K2EDTA tubes following their own protocols. For TCRbeta analysis, collaborator samples were shipped as frozen whole blood, as isolated PBMCs, or as DNA extracted from either sample type. The chain couples TRBV4-3 to TRBJ1-1; no D segment can be confidently identified. This clonotype originated in a man in his 60s with acute or convalescent COVID-19. The sequenced sample consisted of peripheral blood. The sequenced DNA: TGCGCCAGCAGCCAAGAGCCAGGAAACACTGAAGCTTTCTTT. This codes for CASSQEPGNTEAFF.